The sequence of this T cell receptor beta chain was determined in a study of blood T cell repertoires in COVID-19. Study-level background: Acute and convalescent COVID-19 samples came from the United States, Italy and Spain. PBMCs, B-cell-depleted T cells, or T cells provided the cDNA or gDNA that made up the material.

The data were produced by immunoSEQ multiplex PCR, yet TCRdb's version contains in-frame clones alone and is incomplete. This sample yields roughly 100,000 clones, of which 71% are seen a single time; approximately 0.9% belongs to the top ten. This CDR3 comprises 14 residues. Germline V gene lookup returns CDR1 MNHEY and CDR2 SVGAGI. This rearrangement joins TRBV6-5 to TRBJ1-4; D remains unclear. Sequenced sample: peripheral blood. The clonotype originates from a human donor with acute or convalescent COVID-19. The donor label of this sample is uncertain. CDR3 sequence reads: CGVREGSTNEKLFF. The CDR3 DNA is TGTGGGGTCCGGGAAGGATCGACTAATGAAAAACTGTTTTTT.